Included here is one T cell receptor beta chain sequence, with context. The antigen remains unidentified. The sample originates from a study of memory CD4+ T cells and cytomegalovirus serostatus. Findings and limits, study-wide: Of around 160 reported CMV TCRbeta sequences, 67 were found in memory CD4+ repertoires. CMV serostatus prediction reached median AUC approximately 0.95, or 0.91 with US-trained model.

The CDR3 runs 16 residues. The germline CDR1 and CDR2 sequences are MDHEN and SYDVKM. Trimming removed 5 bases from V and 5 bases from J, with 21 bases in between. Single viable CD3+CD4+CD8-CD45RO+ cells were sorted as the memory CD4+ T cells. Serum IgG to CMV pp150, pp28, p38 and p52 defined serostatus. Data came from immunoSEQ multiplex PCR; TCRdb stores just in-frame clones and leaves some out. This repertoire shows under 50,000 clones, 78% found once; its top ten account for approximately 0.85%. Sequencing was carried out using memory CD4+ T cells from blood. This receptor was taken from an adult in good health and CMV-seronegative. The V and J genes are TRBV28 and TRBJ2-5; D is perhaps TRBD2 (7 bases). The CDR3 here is CASSPTLGGRGETQYF. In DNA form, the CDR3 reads TGTGCCAGCAGTCCTACCCTGGGGGGGAGGGGGGAGACCCAGTACTTC.